The TCR beta chain under discussion was sequenced for a study of control samples from healthy donors and cancer patients. From germline, CDR1 is MDHEN and CDR2 SYDVKM. The ends were cut back, 6 bases at V and 6 bases at J, with 9 bases in the middle. The CDR3 spans 11 residues. The data were produced by immunoSEQ multiplex PCR, yet TCRdb's version contains in-frame clones alone and is incomplete. Among 73,000 or so clones listed, about 90% were seen once. The TCR originated in a woman between 45 and 65 years old in good health. The rearrangement uses TRBV28 and TRBJ2-7, with D hard to call. What was sequenced was blood. The CDR3 sequence is CASSPKGEQYF. CDR3 sequence (DNA): TGTGCCAGCAGCCCCAAGGGCGAGCAGTACTTC.